These 22 T cell receptor beta chains originate from one sample sequenced in a study of T-cell reconstitution after alpha-beta-depleted transplantation in children. It was with unique molecular identifiers that the TCRbeta library was prepared. TCRdb re-analysed the PCR reads in MiXCR, keeping a single row per CDR3 protein. The repertoire holds hundreds of thousands of distinct CDR3 sequences, with approximately 22% as singletons. The sample was PBMCs, mostly from graft donor cells, taken 360 days after TCRalphabeta/CD19-depleted stem cell transplant. These receptors originate from a boy in the first two years of life who had a stem cell transplant for acute myeloid leukemia, so the T cells may come from the graft donor.

This clonotype was seen many times. The chain links TRBV2 to TRBJ2-1; weak D call: TRBD1 (6 bases). V gave up 7 bases and J gave up 2 bases, with 21 bases separating them. This CDR3 spans 17 amino acids. CDR1 is SNHLY, CDR2 FYNNEI, per germline. The CDR3, as DNA: TGTGCCAGCAATTCGCCCCGGACAGAAACTCCCTACAATGAGCAGTTCTTC. Amino acid sequence: CASNSPRTETPYNEQFF.

The CDR3 nucleotides read TGTGCCAGCAGCCTTAAGGGGCAGGGGAGGTCACCCCTCCACTTT. Encoded protein: CASSLKGQGRSPLHF. This chain connects TRBV7-6 to TRBJ1-6, with D perhaps matching TRBD1 (6 bases). CDR3 length: 15 residues. Trimming left V 5 bases short and J 10 bases short, with 18 bases between. Germline CDR1 reads SGHVS; CDR2 reads FNYEAQ. The variable domain in full, completed from reference TRBV7-6 and TRBJ1-6, reads GAGVSQSPRYKVTKRGQDVALRCDPISGHVSLYWYRQALGQGPEFLTYFNYEAQQDKSGLPNDRFSAERPEGSISTLTIQRTEQRDSAMYRCASSLKGQGRSPLHFGNGTRLTVT.

This clonotype was seen a few times. V usage is TRBV29-1 and J usage is TRBJ2-1, with 9 positions matching TRBD2. This CDR3 has 14 amino acids. With V trimmed by 1 base and J by 6 bases, 4 bases remained unmatched. The germline CDR1 and CDR2 sequences are SQVTM and ANQGSEA. CDR3 bases: TGCAGCGTTGAAGCCAGCGGGGGGCCCAATGAGCAGTTCTTC. Its protein is CSVEASGGPNEQFF.

This clonotype was counted a few times. The chain is built from TRBV20-1 and TRBJ2-7; D tentatively reads TRBD1 or TRBD2 (5 bases each). The CDR3 runs 14 residues. The germline CDR1 and CDR2 sequences are DFQATT and SNEGSKA (reference sequence). Deletions cut 5 bases from V and 2 bases from J, with 16 bases between. For the CDR3, the DNA is TGCAGTGCTGAGGGACCCAGAGCCCCCTACGAGCAGTACTTC. Translation gives CSAEGPRAPYEQYF.

The V gene is TRBV12-5, the J gene TRBJ1-2; D is undetermined. The V end was cut by 2 bases, the J end by 8 bases, with 9 bases between. The CDR3 runs 12 residues. Germline V gene sequence: CDR1 LGHNT, CDR2 FRNRAP. CDR3: CASGLLELGYTF. Written as DNA, the CDR3 is TGTGCTAGTGGTTTGCTAGAATTAGGCTACACCTTC.

This clonotype occurred a few times. The chain is built from TRBV20-1 and TRBJ1-5, with D tentatively TRBD1 (6 bases). The CDR3 has 15 residues. Between the trimmed V and J ends, which lost 3 bases and 0 bases, there was a span of 12 bases. CDR1 and CDR2 from the germline V gene are DFQATT and SNEGSKA (reference sequence). Here the CDR3 reads CSASGGRGSNQPQHF. The CDR3 DNA is TGCAGTGCTAGCGGGGGCAGGGGTAGCAATCAGCCCCAGCATTTT.

The sample holds many counts of this clonotype. The chain is built from TRBV4-3 and TRBJ2-2, with D hard to call. In germline, CDR1 is LGHNA, CDR2 YSLEER. V lost 4 bases, J lost 4 bases, and 10 bases lay in between. CDR3 length: 14 residues. CDR3 DNA sequence: TGCGCCAGCAGCCGACTCCCGGGCACCGGGGAGCTGTTTTTT. Amino acid sequence: CASSRLPGTGELFF.

The table lists this clonotype with many counts. The rearrangement uses TRBV20-1 and TRBJ1-5; 7 bases are shared with TRBD1. The V segment lost 3 bases and the J segment 9 bases; nucleotides outside the gene matches: 14. CDR1 is DFQATT and CDR2 is SNEGSKA in the germline V gene (reference sequence). The CDR3 has 15 amino acids. The CDR3 here is CSASSIDREDGPQHF. In DNA form, the CDR3 reads TGCAGTGCTAGCTCTATAGACAGGGAGGATGGGCCCCAGCATTTT.

The chain joins TRBV6-2 or TRBV6-3 to TRBJ2-7; weak D call: TRBD2 (6 bases). CDR3 length: 18 residues. Trimming pared 2 bases from V and 0 bases from J, leaving 20 bases between. In germline, CDR1 is MNHEY, CDR2 SVGEGT. CDR3: CASSYSRLGDGSSYEQYF. The CDR3 DNA sequence: TGTGCCAGCAGTTACAGTCGCTTGGGTGACGGGAGCTCCTACGAGCAGTACTTC.

The gene calls are TRBV13 and TRBJ2-1; tentative D call: TRBD1 (6 bases). CDR3 length: 15 residues. V lost 4 bases and J 7 bases, leaving 17 bases between the germline ends. Germline CDR1 reads PRHDT; CDR2 reads FYEKMQ (reference sequence). Written as DNA, the CDR3 is TGTGCCAGCAGCTACAGGGAACCGGGGTGGAATGAGCAGTTCTTC. Encoded protein: CASSYREPGWNEQFF.

This clonotype was counted ten times or more. V gene TRBV20-1 combines with J gene TRBJ2-3; TRBD2 is a possible D gene (6 bases). The germline V gene encodes CDR1 DFQATT and CDR2 SNEGSKA (reference sequence). V was clipped by 3 bases and J by 0 bases, with 13 bases between them. CDR3 length: 15 residues. The CDR3 region is CSASFGGRSTDTQYF. CDR3 DNA: TGCAGTGCTAGTTTCGGGGGAAGGAGCACAGATACGCAGTATTTT.

This clonotype has ten or more counts. This chain links TRBV20-1 with TRBJ2-1; the match to TRBD2 covers 7 bases. The CDR3 is 15 residues long. The ends lost 6 bases at V and 0 bases at J; junction bases unmatched: 8. Looked up from germline, CDR1 is DFQATT and CDR2 is SNEGSKA (reference sequence). CDR3 loop: CSALGPSGSYNEQFF. Here the CDR3 DNA reads TGCAGTGCGTTAGGGCCTAGCGGCTCCTACAATGAGCAGTTCTTC.

V usage is TRBV27 and J usage is TRBJ2-1; D is uncertain. Germline V gene sequence: CDR1 MNHEY, CDR2 SMNVEV (reference sequence). Trimming cost V 5 bases and J 0 bases, with 14 bases left between them. The CDR3 loop spans 16 amino acids. CDR3 nucleotide sequence: TGTGCCAGCAGTCCGTCGCCGGGTCCCTCCTACAATGAGCAGTTCTTC. It codes for CASSPSPGPSYNEQFF.

J is TRBJ2-5 and V is TRBV10-1, with a weak D call TRBD1 (5 bases). The CDR3 extends over 16 amino acids. Germline V CDR1 and CDR2: WNHNN, SYGVQD (reference sequence). Trimming stripped 2 bases from V and 1 base from J, with 14 bases between. The CDR3 nucleotides read TGCGCCAGCAGTGAGGGGGCTAGTCTCAGCCAAGAGACCCAGTACTTC. Protein product: CASSEGASLSQETQYF.

This clonotype was seen once. The gene calls are TRBV4-3 and TRBJ2-3; TRBD1 matches 7 bases. The CDR3 totals 15 residues. The trim removed 0 bases at V and 4 bases at J, leaving 4 bases unmatched. Germline CDR1 reads LGHNA; CDR2 reads YSLEER. The CDR3 DNA sequence: TGCGCCAGCAGCCAAGATAGCCAGGGGGCAGATACGCAGTATTTT. Translation: CASSQDSQGADTQYF.

This clonotype came up many times. The chain links TRBV20-1 to TRBJ2-6; D might be TRBD1 (5 bases). Germline V gives CDR1 DFQATT, CDR2 SNEGSKA (reference sequence). The CDR3 runs to 16 residues. The V gene lost 1 base and the J gene lost 1 base, with 11 bases spanning the gap. The CDR3 nucleotides read TGCAGTGCTAGAGCCCCCAGGACATCTGGGGCCAACGTCCTGACTTTC. This translates into CSARAPRTSGANVLTF.

This clonotype was observed many times. The chain recombines TRBV5-1 with TRBJ2-7; D remains unclear. The CDR3 loop spans 14 amino acids. V was shortened by 1 base and J by 0 bases, with 8 bases between the two germline ends. Germline CDR1 and CDR2: SGHRS and YFSETQ. The CDR3 sequence is CASSLSGSSYEQYF. In DNA, the CDR3 is TGCGCCAGCAGCTTGTCCGGCAGCTCCTACGAGCAGTACTTC. The full variable domain, rest sourced from reference TRBV5-1 and TRBJ2-7, is KAGVTQTPRYLIKTRGQQVTLSCSPISGHRSVSWYQQTPGQGLQFLFEYFSETQRNKGNFPGRFSGRQFSNSRSEMNVSTLELGDSALYLCASSLSGSSYEQYFGPGTRLTVT.

The J gene is TRBJ2-5, the V gene TRBV5-6, with 11 bases fitting TRBD2. With 0 bases clipped from V and 4 bases from J, the junction kept 8 bases outside the gene matches. The CDR3 covers 17 residues. In germline, CDR1 is SGHDT, CDR2 YYEEEE. CDR3 amino acids: CASSLEGSGGGGETQYF. The CDR3, as DNA: TGTGCCAGCAGCTTGGAGGGTAGCGGGGGGGGTGGAGAGACCCAGTACTTC.

This clonotype was counted a few times. The V call is TRBV7-9, the J call TRBJ2-1; maybe TRBD1 (7 bases). Germline CDR1 reads SEHNR; CDR2 reads FQNEAQ (reference sequence). Trimming took 5 bases from V and 4 from J, leaving 15 bases between them. The CDR3 sequence is 15 residues long. CDR3 in amino acids: CASSRTGGMYNEQFF. In DNA form, the CDR3 reads TGTGCCAGCAGCCGGACAGGAGGGATGTACAATGAGCAGTTCTTC.

This clonotype was seen a few times. This rearrangement joins TRBV27 to TRBJ2-1; 11 nucleotides agree with TRBD2. Losses at the gene ends were 5 bases for V and 8 bases for J; bases not matched to a gene: 11. Per germline, CDR1 MNHEY and CDR2 SMNVEV (reference sequence). The CDR3 length is 16 residues. CDR3: CASSTHLAGGVDEQFF. The CDR3 DNA reads TGTGCCAGCAGTACACATCTAGCGGGGGGAGTGGATGAGCAGTTCTTC.

CDR3 bases: TGCAGTGCGGAAGGCGGGGGTGTGCCTGAAGCTTTCTTT. This codes for CSAEGGGVPEAFF. The chain employs TRBV20-1 and TRBJ1-1; maybe TRBD1 (5 bases). V lost 6 bases and J 6 bases, leaving 17 bases between the germline ends. CDR3 length: 13 residues. The V gene's germline CDR1 is DFQATT and CDR2 SNEGSKA (reference sequence).

This rearrangement joins TRBV20-1 to TRBJ1-5, with 8 bases fitting TRBD1. The CDR3 runs 13 residues. With V trimmed by 5 bases and J by 6 bases, 6 bases remained unmatched. Germline V lookup: CDR1 DFQATT, CDR2 SNEGSKA (reference sequence). The CDR3 sequence is CSARTGLRQPQHF. CDR3 sequence (DNA): TGCAGTGCTCGGACAGGGCTGCGTCAGCCCCAGCATTTT.